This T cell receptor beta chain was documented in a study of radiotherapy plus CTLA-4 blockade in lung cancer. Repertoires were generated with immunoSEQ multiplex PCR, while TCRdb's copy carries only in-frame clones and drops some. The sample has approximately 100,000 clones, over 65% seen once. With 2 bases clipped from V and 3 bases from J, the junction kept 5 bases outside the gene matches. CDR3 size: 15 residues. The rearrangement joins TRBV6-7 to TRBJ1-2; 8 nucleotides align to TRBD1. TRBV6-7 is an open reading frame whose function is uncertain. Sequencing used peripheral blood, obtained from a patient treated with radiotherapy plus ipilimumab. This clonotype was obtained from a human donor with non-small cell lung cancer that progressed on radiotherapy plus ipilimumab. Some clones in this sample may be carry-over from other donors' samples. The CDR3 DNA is TGTGCCAGCAGTTACAGGACAGGGAGGGACTATGGCTACACCTTC. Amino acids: CASSYRTGRDYGYTF.